A selection of T cell receptor beta chains follows, all from one sample in a study of blood T cell repertoires in COVID-19. The assay was immunoSEQ multiplex PCR, and TCRdb's table has in-frame clones only and misses some. The data contain 95,000 to 150,000 clones, 70% to 75% of them seen just once; the ten biggest clones take up about 6%. The sequenced sample consisted of peripheral blood. Receptor source: an elderly man with COVID-19, enrolled during active disease. Each CDR3 is given with its conserved first and last residue. The D gene is left open where the match is weak. A clone size is listed for some rows: how often the clone was seen (once, few, many), or a class if it is expanded.

.,TRBJ2-5,TRBV7-9,.,CASSPSGLYGTQYF,TGTGCCAGCAGCCCAAGCGGTCTATACGGGACCCAGTACTTC
.,TRBJ2-2,TRBV11-3,.,CASSLGYTSNTGELFF,TGTGCCAGCAGCTTAGGATACACTAGTAACACCGGGGAGCTGTTTTTT
.,TRBJ1-1,TRBV7-9,TRBD1,CASRSEGAGGLEAFF,TGTGCCAGCAGGTCGGAGGGGGCTGGGGGTCTTGAAGCTTTCTTT
.,TRBJ2-7,TRBV4-2,.,CASSQDSPGGPYEQYF,TGTGCCAGCAGCCAAGATAGTCCTGGGGGCCCGTACGAGCAGTACTTC
.,TRBJ1-2,TRBV28,.,CASSPLVGSSDGYTF,TGTGCCAGCAGTCCCCTGGTTGGCAGTAGCGATGGCTACACCTTC
.,TRBJ2-7,TRBV6-5,TRBD2,CASRTSGSYEQYF,TGTGCCAGCCGGACTAGCGGGAGTTACGAGCAGTACTTC
.,TRBJ2-4,TRBV28,.,CASSLGGGKNIQYF,TGTGCCAGCAGTTTAGGGGGCGGCAAAAACATTCAGTACTTC
few,TRBJ1-2,TRBV7-8,.,CASSLSADIPYTF,TGTGCCAGCAGCTTGTCGGCAGACATCCCCTACACCTTC
.,TRBJ2-1,TRBV4-1,TRBD2,CASSQGTTSSAYNEQFF,TGCGCCAGCAGCCAAGGGACGACTAGCTCTGCCTACAATGAGCAGTTCTTC
.,TRBJ2-2,TRBV10-3,.,CAIRIIDTGELFF,TGTGCCATCAGGATAATAGACACCGGGGAGCTGTTTTTT
.,TRBJ1-4,TRBV6-1,.,CASSEAWGQEKGHLGKLFF,TGTGCCAGCAGTGAAGCGTGGGGACAAGAGAAGGGCCACCTAGGAAAACTGTTTTTT
.,TRBJ2-1,TRBV6-2/TRBV6-3,TRBD2,CASSYSRLAGDYEQFF,TGTGCCAGCAGTTACTCGAGACTAGCGGGAGATTATGAGCAGTTCTTC
.,TRBJ2-5,TRBV14,TRBD2,CASSQRRASGSETQYF,TGTGCCAGCAGCCAGAGACGGGCTAGCGGGAGTGAGACCCAGTACTTC
few,TRBJ2-1,TRBV24-1,TRBD2,CATESGLAGYNEQFF,TGTGCCACCGAGTCGGGACTAGCGGGCTACAATGAGCAGTTCTTC
.,TRBJ2-2,TRBV2,TRBD2,CASSENGRLAANTGELFF,TGTGCCAGCAGTGAAAATGGTCGGCTAGCGGCCAACACCGGGGAGCTGTTTTTT
.,TRBJ2-1,TRBV27,TRBD1,CASSPGTGVEQFF,TGTGCCAGCTCACCTGGGACAGGGGTGGAGCAGTTCTTC
.,TRBJ2-7,TRBV7-2,.,CASSLGGQKSSYEQYF,TGTGCCAGCAGCTTAGGGGGGCAAAAAAGCTCCTACGAGCAGTACTTC
.,TRBJ1-2,TRBV30,.,CAFRTTNYGYTF,TGTGCCTTTCGGACAACGAACTATGGCTACACCTTC
.,TRBJ1-2,TRBV10-2,.,CASSERSGPTYGYTF,TGCGCCAGCAGTGAGAGGAGCGGACCTACCTATGGCTACACCTTC
once,TRBJ2-1,TRBV18,.,CASSPPPYNEQFF,TGTGCCAGCTCACCACCCCCGTACAATGAGCAGTTCTTC
.,TRBJ2-3,TRBV5-8,TRBD1,CASSFLGQGFLGLSTDTQYF,TGTGCCAGCAGCTTTCTAGGACAGGGGTTTTTGGGCCTTAGCACAGATACGCAGTATTTT
few,TRBJ2-1,TRBV28,TRBD2,CASSLLLAGDLSEQFF,TGTGCCAGCAGTTTACTACTAGCGGGAGACCTCAGTGAGCAGTTCTTC
.,TRBJ1-5,TRBV28,TRBD1,CASTLSRGQQPQHF,TGTGCCAGCACTCTAAGCAGGGGGCAGCAGCCCCAGCATTTT
.,TRBJ1-1,TRBV28,TRBD1,CASSLRGDPLVRNTEAFF,TGTGCCAGCAGTCTCAGGGGGGACCCCCTAGTTAGGAACACTGAAGCTTTCTTT
.,TRBJ2-7,TRBV14,TRBD1,CASSLTGDSYEQYF,TGTGCCAGCAGCCTGACAGGGGACTCCTACGAGCAGTACTTC
.,TRBJ1-5,TRBV2,TRBD1,CASSWDRNQPQHF,TGTGCCAGCAGTTGGGACAGGAATCAGCCCCAGCATTTT
few,TRBJ1-3,TRBV5-1,.,CASSILGQSSGNTIYF,TGCGCCAGCAGCATCCTTGGACAGTCCTCTGGAAACACCATATATTTT
.,TRBJ2-7,TRBV12-3/TRBV12-4,.,CASRFSGLYEQYF,TGTGCCAGCAGATTCAGCGGGTTATACGAGCAGTACTTC
.,TRBJ2-3,TRBV5-1,.,CASSLAGGRSTDTQYF,TGCGCCAGCAGCTTGGCGGGCGGGCGTAGCACAGATACGCAGTATTTT
.,TRBJ1-6,TRBV7-3,.,CASSMGGRDNSPLHF,TGTGCCAGCAGTATGGGAGGCAGAGATAATTCACCCCTCCACTTT
.,TRBJ2-7,TRBV27,TRBD1,CASSLSAGDRVGF,TGTGCCAGCAGTTTATCGGCGGGGGACAGGGTCGGCTTC
.,TRBJ1-4,TRBV5-6,TRBD1,CASARTGNGEKLFF,TGTGCCAGCGCAAGGACAGGGAACGGTGAAAAACTGTTTTTT
few,TRBJ1-1,TRBV5-4,.,CASRYGVTGNTEAFF,TGTGCCAGCAGATATGGAGTCACCGGAAACACTGAAGCTTTCTTT